These T cell receptor beta chains were read from a single sample in a study of T and B cells in COVID-19 patients. Each CDR3 protein gets one entry after TCRdb re-called the multiplex PCR reads with MiXCR. The data show some 21,000 distinct CDR3 sequences, approximately 30% seen once. The sample consisted of blood. The receptors were sampled from a human donor who had recovered from COVID-19. The CDR3 runs from the conserved cysteine through the conserved F or W. A D gene is named only where the DNA matches it firmly. Only part of the rows carry a size: once, few, many, or a class if the clone is expanded.

CDR3 | DNA | V | D | J | size
CASSLRGWVWNSYEQYF | TGTGCCAGCAGCTTGAGGGGTTGGGTCTGGAACTCCTACGAGCAGTACTTC | TRBV5-6 | - | TRBJ2-7 | many
CASSTESEQYF | TGTGCCAGCAGCACGGAGTCGGAACAGTACTTC | TRBV11-3 | - | TRBJ2-7 | once
CASSGVGNQPQHF | TGTGCCAGTAGTGGGGTGGGGAATCAGCCCCAGCATTTT | TRBV19 | - | TRBJ1-5 | many
CASSMKGFGTQYF | TGTGCCAGTAGTATGAAGGGTTTCGGGACCCAGTACTTC | TRBV19 | - | TRBJ2-5 | medium-sized
CATLPRTGGKAFF | TGTGCCACCCTTCCCCGGACAGGGGGGAAAGCTTTCTTT | TRBV19 | TRBD1 | TRBJ1-1 | many
CASSLRSSLAYEQYF | TGTGCCAGCAGCTTAAGGTCTAGTCTTGCCTACGAGCAGTACTTC | TRBV13 | - | TRBJ2-7 | few
CASSSRGLNTEAFF | TGTGCCAGCAGTTCCAGGGGGTTGAACACTGAAGCTTTCTTT | TRBV6-5 | TRBD1 | TRBJ1-1 | few
CASRPRTGFEKLFF | TGTGCCAGCAGACCAAGGACAGGGTTTGAAAAACTGTTTTTT | TRBV6-5 | TRBD1 | TRBJ1-4 | few
CSDYWLTVLGTDTQYF | TGCAGCGACTACTGGTTGACGGTCCTTGGCACAGATACGCAGTATTTT | TRBV29-1 | - | TRBJ2-3 | medium-sized
CATRFYTGELFF | TGTGCCACCAGGTTTTACACCGGGGAGCTGTTTTTT | TRBV28 | - | TRBJ2-2 | -
CASRNVRGINSPLHF | TGTGCCAGCAGAAACGTCAGGGGGATTAATTCACCCCTCCACTTT | TRBV6-5 | TRBD1 | TRBJ1-6 | few
CATSDRTGGPYNEQFF | TGTGCCACCAGTGACCGGACAGGGGGTCCCTACAATGAGCAGTTCTTC | TRBV24-1 | TRBD1 | TRBJ2-1 | -
CASSRQGVREKLFF | TGTGCCAGCAGTAGACAGGGGGTGAGGGAAAAACTGTTTTTT | TRBV6-5 | TRBD1 | TRBJ1-4 | many
CASSHSEGAQKTQYF | TGTGCCAGCTCACATTCCGAGGGAGCCCAAAAGACCCAGTACTTC | TRBV18 | - | TRBJ2-5 | -
CAWTTGGFSGANVLTF | TGTGCCTGGACCACCGGGGGTTTCTCTGGGGCCAACGTCCTGACTTTC | TRBV30 | - | TRBJ2-6 | many
CASSERQGGNEQFF | TGCGCCAGCAGTGAGCGGCAGGGTGGCAATGAGCAGTTCTTC | TRBV10-1 | - | TRBJ2-1 | -
CASSLNSYEQYF | TGTGCCAGCAGCTTAAACTCCTACGAGCAGTACTTC | TRBV7-9 | - | TRBJ2-7 | few
CSARDPGSSYNEQFF | TGCAGTGCTAGAGATCCGGGAAGCTCCTACAATGAGCAGTTCTTC | TRBV20-1 | - | TRBJ2-1 | once
CSAPSTGGTGELFF | TGCAGTGCCCCTTCCACGGGCGGGACCGGGGAGCTGTTTTTT | TRBV20-1 | - | TRBJ2-2 | -
CASSEPGQGPGGGQYF | TGCGCCAGCAGTGAGCCGGGACAGGGACCGGGAGGGGGGCAGTATTTT | TRBV10-1 | - | TRBJ2-3 | -
CASSPGPGGSTDTQYF | TGTGCCAGCTCACCAGGGCCTGGGGGGAGCACAGATACGCAGTATTTT | TRBV18 | - | TRBJ2-3 | medium-sized
CASSPRTGLGIYNSPLHF | TGTGCCAGCAGCCCTCGGACAGGTCTAGGGATTTATAATTCACCCCTCCACTTT | TRBV14 | TRBD1 | TRBJ1-6 | few
CASSLELTGEATEAFF | TGTGCCAGCAGCTTAGAACTTACAGGGGAGGCCACTGAAGCTTTCTTT | TRBV11-3 | TRBD1 | TRBJ1-1 | many
CASSYMGTEAFF | TGTGCCAGCAGCTACATGGGCACTGAAGCTTTCTTT | TRBV11-3 | - | TRBJ1-1 | medium-sized
CASSFNGQGGNEQFF | TGTGCCAGCAGTTTTAACGGACAGGGGGGCAATGAGCAGTTCTTC | TRBV27 | TRBD1 | TRBJ2-1 | medium-sized